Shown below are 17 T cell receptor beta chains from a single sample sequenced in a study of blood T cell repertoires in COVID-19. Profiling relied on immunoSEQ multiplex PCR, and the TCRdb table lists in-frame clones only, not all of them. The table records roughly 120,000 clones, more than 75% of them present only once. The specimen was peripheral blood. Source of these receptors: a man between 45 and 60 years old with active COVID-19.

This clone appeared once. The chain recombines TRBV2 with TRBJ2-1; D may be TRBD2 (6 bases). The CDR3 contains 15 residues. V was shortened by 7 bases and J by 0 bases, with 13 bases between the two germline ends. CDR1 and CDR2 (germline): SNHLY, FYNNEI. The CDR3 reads CASTRLGVSYNEQFF. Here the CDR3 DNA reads TGTGCCAGCACGAGACTAGGGGTCTCCTACAATGAGCAGTTCTTC.

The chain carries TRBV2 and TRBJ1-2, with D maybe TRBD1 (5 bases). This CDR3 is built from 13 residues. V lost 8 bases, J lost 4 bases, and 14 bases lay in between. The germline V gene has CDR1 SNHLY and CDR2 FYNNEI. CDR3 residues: CASLLEGIYGYTF. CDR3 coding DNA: TGTGCCAGCTTGTTGGAGGGGATCTATGGCTACACCTTC. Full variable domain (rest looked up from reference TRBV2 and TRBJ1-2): EPEVTQTPSHQVTQMGQEVILRCVPISNHLYFYWYRQILGQKVEFLVSFYNNEISEKSEIFDDQFSVERPDGSNFTLKIRSTKLEDSAMYFCASLLEGIYGYTFGSGTRLTVV.

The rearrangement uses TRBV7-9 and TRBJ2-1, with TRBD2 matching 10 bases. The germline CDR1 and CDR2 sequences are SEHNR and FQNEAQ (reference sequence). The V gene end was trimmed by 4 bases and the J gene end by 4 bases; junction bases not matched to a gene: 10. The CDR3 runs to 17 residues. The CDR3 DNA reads TGTGCCAGCAGCTCAAGAGAGGGACTAGCGCTTTACAATGAGCAGTTCTTC. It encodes CASSSREGLALYNEQFF.

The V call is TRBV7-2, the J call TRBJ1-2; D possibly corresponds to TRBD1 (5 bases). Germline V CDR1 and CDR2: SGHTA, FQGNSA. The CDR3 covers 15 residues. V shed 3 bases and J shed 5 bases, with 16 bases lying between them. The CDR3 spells CASSFLQDARYGYTF. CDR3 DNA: TGTGCCAGCAGCTTCCTACAGGACGCCCGATATGGCTACACCTTC.

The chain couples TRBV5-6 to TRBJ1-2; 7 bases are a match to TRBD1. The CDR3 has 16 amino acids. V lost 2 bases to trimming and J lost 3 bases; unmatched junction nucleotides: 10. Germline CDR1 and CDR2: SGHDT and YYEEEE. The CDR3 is CASSFKTGEVHYGYTF. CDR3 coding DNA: TGTGCCAGCAGCTTTAAAACAGGGGAAGTTCACTATGGCTACACCTTC. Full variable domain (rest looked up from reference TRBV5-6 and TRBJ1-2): DAGVTQSPTHLIKTRGQQVTLRCSPKSGHDTVSWYQQALGQGPQFIFQYYEEEERQRGNFPDRFSGHQFPNYSSELNVNALLLGDSALYLCASSFKTGEVHYGYTFGSGTRLTVV.

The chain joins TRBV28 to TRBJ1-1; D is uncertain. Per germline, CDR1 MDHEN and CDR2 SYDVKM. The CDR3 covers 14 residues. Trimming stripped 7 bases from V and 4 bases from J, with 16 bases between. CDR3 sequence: CASNTLSLRTEAFF. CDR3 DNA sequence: TGTGCCAGCAATACTTTATCTCTCCGCACTGAAGCTTTCTTT.

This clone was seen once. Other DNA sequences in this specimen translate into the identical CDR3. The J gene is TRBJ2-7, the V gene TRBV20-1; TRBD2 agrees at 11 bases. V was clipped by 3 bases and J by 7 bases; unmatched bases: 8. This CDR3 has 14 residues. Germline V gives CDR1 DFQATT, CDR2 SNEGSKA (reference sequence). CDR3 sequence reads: CSASIAGGRVEQYF. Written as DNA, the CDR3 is TGCAGTGCTAGTATAGCGGGGGGGCGGGTTGAGCAGTACTTC.

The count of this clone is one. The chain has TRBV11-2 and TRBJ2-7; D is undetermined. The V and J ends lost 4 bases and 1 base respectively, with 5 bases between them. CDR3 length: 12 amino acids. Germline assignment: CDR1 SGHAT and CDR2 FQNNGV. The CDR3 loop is CASSSLSYEQYV. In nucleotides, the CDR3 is TGTGCCAGCAGCTCTTTGTCCTACGAGCAGTACGTC.

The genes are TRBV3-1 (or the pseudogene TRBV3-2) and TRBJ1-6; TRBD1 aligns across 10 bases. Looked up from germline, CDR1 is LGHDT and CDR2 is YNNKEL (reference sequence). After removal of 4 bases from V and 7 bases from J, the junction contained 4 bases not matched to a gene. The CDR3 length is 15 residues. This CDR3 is CASSLLDRGNSPLHF. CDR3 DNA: TGTGCCAGCAGCCTCTTGGACAGGGGGAATTCACCCCTCCACTTT.

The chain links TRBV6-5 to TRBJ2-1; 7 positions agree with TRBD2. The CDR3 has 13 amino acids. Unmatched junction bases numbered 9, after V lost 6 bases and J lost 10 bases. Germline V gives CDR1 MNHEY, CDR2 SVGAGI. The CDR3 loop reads CASSLTTSSEQFF. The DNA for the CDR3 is TGTGCCAGCAGCCTCACGACTAGCTCCGAGCAGTTCTTC.

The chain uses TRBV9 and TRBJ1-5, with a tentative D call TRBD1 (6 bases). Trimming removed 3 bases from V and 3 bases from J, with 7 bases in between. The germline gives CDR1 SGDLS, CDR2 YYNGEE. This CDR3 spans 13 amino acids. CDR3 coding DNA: TGTGCCAGCAGCGGGGGGCCCAATCAGCCCCAGCATTTT. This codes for CASSGGPNQPQHF. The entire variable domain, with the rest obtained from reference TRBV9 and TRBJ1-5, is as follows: DSGVTQTPKHLITATGQRVTLRCSPRSGDLSVYWYQQSLDQGLQFLIQYYNGEERAKGNILERFSAQQFPDLHSELNLSSLELGDSALYFCASSGGPNQPQHFGDGTRLSIL.

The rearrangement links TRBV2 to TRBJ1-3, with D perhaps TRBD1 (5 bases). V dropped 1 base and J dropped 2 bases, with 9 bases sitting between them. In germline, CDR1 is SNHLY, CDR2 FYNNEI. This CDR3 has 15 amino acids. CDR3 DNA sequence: TGTGCCAGCAGTGAAGGGGCAGGGACTGGAAACACCATATATTTT. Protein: CASSEGAGTGNTIYF.

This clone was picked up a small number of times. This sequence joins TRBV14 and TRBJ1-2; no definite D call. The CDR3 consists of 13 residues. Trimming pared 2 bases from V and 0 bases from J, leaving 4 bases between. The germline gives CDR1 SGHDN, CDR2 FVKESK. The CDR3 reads CASSQLANYGYTF. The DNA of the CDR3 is TGTGCCAGCAGCCAACTCGCTAACTATGGCTACACCTTC.

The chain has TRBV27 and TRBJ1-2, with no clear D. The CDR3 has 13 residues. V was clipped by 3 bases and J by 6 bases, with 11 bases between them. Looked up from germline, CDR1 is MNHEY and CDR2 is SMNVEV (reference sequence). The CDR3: CASSFGSGNGYTF. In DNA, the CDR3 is TGTGCCAGCAGTTTTGGTTCCGGGAATGGCTACACCTTC.

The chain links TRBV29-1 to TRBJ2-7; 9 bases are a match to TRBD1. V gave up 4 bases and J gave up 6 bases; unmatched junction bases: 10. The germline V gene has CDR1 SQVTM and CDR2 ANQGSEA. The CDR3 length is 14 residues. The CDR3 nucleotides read TGCAGCGTTGGGAATCTACAGGGGGCGGGCGAGCAGTACTTC. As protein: CSVGNLQGAGEQYF.

The CDR3, as DNA: TGTGCCAGCAGCTGGGGGGAAGCGGGAGGAGGGGAGACCCAGTACTTC. Encoded protein: CASSWGEAGGGETQYF. The chain links TRBV5-4 to TRBJ2-5; 9 bases agree with TRBD2. Germline loops: CDR1 SGHNT, CDR2 YYREEE (reference sequence). There are 16 residues in the CDR3. The ends lost 3 bases at V and 5 bases at J; junction bases unmatched: 11.

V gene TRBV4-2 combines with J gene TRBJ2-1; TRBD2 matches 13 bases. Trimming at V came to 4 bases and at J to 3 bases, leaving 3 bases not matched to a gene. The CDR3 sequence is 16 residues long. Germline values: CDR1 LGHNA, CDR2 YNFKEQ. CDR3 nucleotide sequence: TGTGCCAGCAGCCGGACTAGCGGGAGTATCTACAATGAGCAGTTCTTC. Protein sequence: CASSRTSGSIYNEQFF.